The T cell receptor beta chain described here comes from a study of response to subunit inactivated influenza vaccine. The CDR3 contains 16 residues. V was cut by 0 bases and J by 2 bases, with 13 bases left in between. Germline V gene data show CDR1 as SQVTM and CDR2 as ANQGSEA. TCRdb ran MiXCR on the RT-PCR reads and lists one entry per CDR3 protein. The sample yields around 500,000 distinct CDR3 sequences, around 9.9% seen once. Study conclusions and caveats: T cells newly recruited by each seasonal influenza vaccination are few, the authors suggested.

This clonotype was detected ten times or more. Its antigen is unidentified. The receptor was derived from a man aged 50-60 years who received an inactivated influenza vaccine. V and J are TRBV29-1 and TRBJ2-2; a weak D match, TRBD1 (6 bases). Sequencing was performed on PBMCs from blood, taken about 6 weeks after vaccination. The CDR3 sequence: CSVEDRKTGNTGELFF. The CDR3 region has the DNA TGCAGCGTTGAAGATCGTAAGACAGGCAACACCGGGGAGCTGTTTTTT.